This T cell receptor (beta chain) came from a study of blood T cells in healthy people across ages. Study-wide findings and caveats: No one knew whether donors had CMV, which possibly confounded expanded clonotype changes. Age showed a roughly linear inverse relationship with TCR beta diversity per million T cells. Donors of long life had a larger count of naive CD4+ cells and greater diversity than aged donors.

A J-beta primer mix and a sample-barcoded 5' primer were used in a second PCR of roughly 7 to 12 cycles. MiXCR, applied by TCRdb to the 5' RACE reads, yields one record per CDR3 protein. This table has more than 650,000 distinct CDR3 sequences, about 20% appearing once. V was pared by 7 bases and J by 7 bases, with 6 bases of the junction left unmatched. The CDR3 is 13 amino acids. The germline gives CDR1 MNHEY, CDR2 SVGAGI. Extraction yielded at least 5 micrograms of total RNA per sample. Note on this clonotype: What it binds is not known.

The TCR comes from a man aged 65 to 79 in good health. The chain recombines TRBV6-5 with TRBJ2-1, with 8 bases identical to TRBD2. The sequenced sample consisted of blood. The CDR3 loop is CASNNGRGNEQFF. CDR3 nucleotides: TGTGCCAGCAATAACGGGAGGGGTAATGAGCAGTTCTTC.